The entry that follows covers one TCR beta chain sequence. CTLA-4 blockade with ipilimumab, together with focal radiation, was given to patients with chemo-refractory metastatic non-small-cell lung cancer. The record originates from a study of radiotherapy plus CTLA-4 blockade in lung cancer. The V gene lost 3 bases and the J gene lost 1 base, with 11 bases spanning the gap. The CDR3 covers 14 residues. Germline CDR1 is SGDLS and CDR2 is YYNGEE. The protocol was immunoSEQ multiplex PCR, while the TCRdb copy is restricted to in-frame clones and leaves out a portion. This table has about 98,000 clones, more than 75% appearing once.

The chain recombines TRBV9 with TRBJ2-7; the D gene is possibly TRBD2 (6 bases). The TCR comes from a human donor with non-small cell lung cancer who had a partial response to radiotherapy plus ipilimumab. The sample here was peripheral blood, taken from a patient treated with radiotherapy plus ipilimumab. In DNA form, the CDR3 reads TGTGCCAGCAGCGCCCTGGGGACTTCCTACGAGCAGTACTTC. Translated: CASSALGTSYEQYF.